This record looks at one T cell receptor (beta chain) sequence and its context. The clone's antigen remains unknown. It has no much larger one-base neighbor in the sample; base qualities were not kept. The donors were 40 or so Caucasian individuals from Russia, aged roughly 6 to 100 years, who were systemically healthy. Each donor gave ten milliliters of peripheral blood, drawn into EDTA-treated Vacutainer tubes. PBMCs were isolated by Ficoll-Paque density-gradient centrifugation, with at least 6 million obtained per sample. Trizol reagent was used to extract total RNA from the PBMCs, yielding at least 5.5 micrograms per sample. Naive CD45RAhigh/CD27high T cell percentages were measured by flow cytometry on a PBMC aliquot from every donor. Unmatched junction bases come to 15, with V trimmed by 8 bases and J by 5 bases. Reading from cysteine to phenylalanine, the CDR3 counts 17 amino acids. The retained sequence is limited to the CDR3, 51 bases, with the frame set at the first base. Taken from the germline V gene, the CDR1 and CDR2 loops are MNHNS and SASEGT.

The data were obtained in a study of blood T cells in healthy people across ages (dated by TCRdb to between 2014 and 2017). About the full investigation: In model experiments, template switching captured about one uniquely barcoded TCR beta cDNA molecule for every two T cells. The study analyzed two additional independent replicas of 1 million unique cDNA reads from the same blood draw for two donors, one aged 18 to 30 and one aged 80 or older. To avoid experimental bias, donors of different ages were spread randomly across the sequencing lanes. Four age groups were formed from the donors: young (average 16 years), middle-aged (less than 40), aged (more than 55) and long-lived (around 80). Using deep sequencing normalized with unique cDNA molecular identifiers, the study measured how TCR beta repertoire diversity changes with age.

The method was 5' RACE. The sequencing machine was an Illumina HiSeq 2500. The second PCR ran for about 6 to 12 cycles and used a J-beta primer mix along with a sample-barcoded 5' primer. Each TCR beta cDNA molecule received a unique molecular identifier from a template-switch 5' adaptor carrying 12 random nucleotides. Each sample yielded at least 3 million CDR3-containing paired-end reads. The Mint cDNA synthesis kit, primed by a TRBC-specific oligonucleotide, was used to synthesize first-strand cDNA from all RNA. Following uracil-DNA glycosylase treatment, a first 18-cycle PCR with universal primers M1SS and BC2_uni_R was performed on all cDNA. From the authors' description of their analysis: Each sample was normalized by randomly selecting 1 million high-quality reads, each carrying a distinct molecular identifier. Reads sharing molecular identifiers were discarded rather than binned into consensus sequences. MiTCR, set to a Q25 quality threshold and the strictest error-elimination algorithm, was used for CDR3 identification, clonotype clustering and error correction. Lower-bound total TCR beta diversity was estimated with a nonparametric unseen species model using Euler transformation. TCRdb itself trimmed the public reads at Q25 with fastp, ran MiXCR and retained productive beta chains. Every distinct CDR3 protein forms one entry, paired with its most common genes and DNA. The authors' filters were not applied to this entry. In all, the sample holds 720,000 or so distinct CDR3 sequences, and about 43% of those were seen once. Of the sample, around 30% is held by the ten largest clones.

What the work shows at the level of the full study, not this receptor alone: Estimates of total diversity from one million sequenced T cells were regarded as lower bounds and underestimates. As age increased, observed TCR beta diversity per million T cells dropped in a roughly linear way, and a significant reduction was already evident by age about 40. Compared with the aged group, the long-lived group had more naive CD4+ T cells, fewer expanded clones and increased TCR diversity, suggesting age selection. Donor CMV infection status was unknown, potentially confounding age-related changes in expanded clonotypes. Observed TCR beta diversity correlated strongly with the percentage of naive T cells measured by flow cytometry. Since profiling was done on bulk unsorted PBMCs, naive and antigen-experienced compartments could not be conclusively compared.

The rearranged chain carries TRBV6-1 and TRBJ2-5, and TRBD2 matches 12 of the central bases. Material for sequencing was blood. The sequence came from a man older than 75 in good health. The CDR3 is CASRAGRLAGVRETQYF. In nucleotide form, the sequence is TGTGCCAGCCGGGCAGGCAGACTAGCGGGAGTTCGGGAGACCCAGTACTTC.